One sample yielded the 29 T cell receptor beta chains listed below, sequenced in a study of cytomegalovirus exposure and HLA in healthy donors. The PCR ran on 60 Vbeta and 13 Jbeta primers. Assay used: immunoSEQ multiplex PCR; TCRdb lists only in-frame clones, some missing. The data show around 170,000 clones, about 80% seen once. The sequencing sample was made of PBMCs. Source of these receptors: a woman between 50 and 59 years old in good health and CMV-seropositive.

This clone has just one count. The V gene is TRBV7-3, the J gene TRBJ2-5; TRBD2 agrees at 13 bases. The trim removed 2 bases at V and 5 bases at J, leaving 5 bases unmatched. In germline, CDR1 is SGHTA, CDR2 FQGTGA. The CDR3 consists of 16 residues. As DNA, the CDR3 is TGTGCCAGCAGCTTAGAGGGACTAGCGGGAAAGGAGACCCAGTACTTC. Its translation is CASSLEGLAGKETQYF.

This chain uses TRBV11-2 with TRBJ2-7; 10 bases line up with TRBD2. The CDR3 has 13 amino acids. The ends lost 5 bases at V and 5 bases at J; junction bases unmatched: 3. Germline assignment: CDR1 SGHAT and CDR2 FQNNGV. The CDR3 sequence is CASSPSGGDEQYF. The CDR3 DNA reads as TGTGCCAGCAGCCCTAGCGGGGGAGACGAGCAGTACTTC. Combining the CDR3 with reference TRBV11-2 and TRBJ2-7 gives the whole variable domain EAGVAQSPRYKIIEKRQSVAFWCNPISGHATLYWYQQILGQGPKLLIQFQNNGVVDDSQLPKDRFSAERLKGVDSTLKIQPAKLEDSAVYLCASSPSGGDEQYFGPGTRLTVT.

The V call is TRBV7-2, the J call TRBJ1-6; D remains unclear. CDR3 length: 15 amino acids. Germline V gene lookup returns CDR1 SGHTA and CDR2 FQGNSA. Trimming took 3 bases from V and 2 from J, leaving 8 bases between them. The CDR3 bases are TGTGCCAGCAGCTTGGAGGGAACCTATAATTCACCCCTCCACTTT. Encoded protein: CASSLEGTYNSPLHF.

The chain carries TRBV10-3 and TRBJ1-6; 9 bases agree with TRBD1. CDR1 and CDR2 (germline): ENHRY, SYGVKD. V dropped 2 bases and J dropped 9; count of bases not matched to a gene: 5. This CDR3 is 15 amino acids long. CDR3: CAISEATGGISPLHF. CDR3 DNA: TGTGCCATCAGTGAGGCGACAGGGGGGATTTCACCCCTCCACTTT.

The chain carries TRBV4-1 and TRBJ2-2; D is possibly TRBD2 (6 bases). Trimming took 0 bases from V and 8 from J, leaving 16 bases between them. The CDR3 has 16 residues. Germline assignment: CDR1 MGHRA and CDR2 YSYEKL. The CDR3 protein is CASSQDWNGGWGELFF. The CDR3 nucleotides read TGCGCCAGCAGCCAAGATTGGAACGGAGGGTGGGGGGAGCTGTTTTTT.

The rearrangement links TRBV6-1 to TRBJ2-1, with 7 bases aligning to TRBD2. This CDR3 has 13 residues. The germline V gene encodes CDR1 MNHNS and CDR2 SASEGT. V lost 6 bases and J lost 8; bases outside the gene matches: 7. CDR3 bases: TGTGCCAGCAGAACCCGAGGGAGGGATGAGCAGTTCTTC. Its protein is CASRTRGRDEQFF.

The count of this clone is one. The chain uses TRBV10-3 and TRBJ1-2; 9 bases are shared with TRBD1. This CDR3 is 16 amino acids long. The germline CDR1 and CDR2 sequences are ENHRY and SYGVKD. Trimming cost V 4 bases and J 5 bases; bases outside gene matches: 11. The CDR3 protein is CAISATGGDGFYGYTF. CDR3 sequence (DNA): TGTGCCATCAGTGCAACAGGGGGCGACGGATTTTATGGCTACACCTTC.

Concerning this clone itself: The DNA is omitted, as the CDR3 cannot be located on it reliably, and the CDR3 follows TCRdb's listing. V and J are TRBV19 and TRBJ2-7; the table's D call, TRBD1, was not checked against the DNA. Germline-derived CDR1 and CDR2 are LNHDA and SQIVND (reference sequence). The CDR3 numbers 17 amino acids, ends counted. The CDR3 sequence: CAYPCVANYRASYEQYF.

The chain has TRBV19 and TRBJ1-1; D call uncertain. From germline, CDR1 is LNHDA and CDR2 SQIVND (reference sequence). V dropped 3 bases and J dropped 4 bases, with 15 bases sitting between them. The CDR3 runs 15 residues. The CDR3 nucleotides read TGTGCCAGTAGTATGCTAGACGGGGTTATCACTGAAGCTTTCTTT. This encodes CASSMLDGVITEAFF. Drawing the rest from reference TRBV19 and TRBJ1-1, the complete variable domain is DGGITQSPKYLFRKEGQNVTLSCEQNLNHDAMYWYRQDPGQGLRLIYYSQIVNDFQKGDIAEGYSVSREKKESFPLTVTSAQKNPTAFYLCASSMLDGVITEAFFGQGTRLTVV.

The CDR3 DNA reads as TGTGCCAGCAGACGGACACAGAAAGAGACCCAGTACTTC. Its translation is CASRRTQKETQYF. V and J are TRBV7-6 and TRBJ2-5, with D perhaps TRBD1 (5 bases). The CDR3 consists of 13 residues. CDR1 is SGHVS, CDR2 FNYEAQ, per germline. Trimming removed 6 bases from V and 3 bases from J, with 11 bases in between. The full variable domain, in which reference TRBV7-6 and TRBJ2-5 provide the parts outside the CDR3, is GAGVSQSPRYKVTKRGQDVALRCDPISGHVSLYWYRQALGQGPEFLTYFNYEAQQDKSGLPNDRFSAERPEGSISTLTIQRTEQRDSAMYRCASRRTQKETQYFGPGTRLLVL.

This clone occurred a few times. The chain combines TRBV9 with TRBJ2-3; TRBD2 matches 8 bases. The germline V gene encodes CDR1 SGDLS and CDR2 YYNGEE. Trimming removed 4 bases from V and 6 bases from J; junction bases left unmatched: 16. The CDR3 runs 17 residues. The CDR3 sequence is CASSLLAGSTAGDTQYF. CDR3 sequence (DNA): TGTGCCAGCAGCTTATTAGCGGGGAGCACAGCGGGGGATACGCAGTATTTT.

The chain employs TRBV16 and TRBJ1-6; D is unclear. CDR1 KGHSY and CDR2 FQNENV come from the germline V gene. The germline V and J ends were trimmed by 0 bases and 7 bases, with 10 bases remaining between them. The CDR3 covers 15 residues. In DNA form, the CDR3 reads TGTGCCAGCAGCCAATCTCTGCCGGTAAATTCACCCCTCCACTTT. Its protein is CASSQSLPVNSPLHF.

This clone was picked up one time. The chain carries TRBV5-8 and TRBJ2-5; D is possibly TRBD1 (6 bases). The CDR3 contains 14 residues. Trimming removed 4 bases at V and 2 bases at J, with 12 bases between. In germline, CDR1 is SGHTS, CDR2 YDEGEE. CDR3 DNA sequence: TGTGCCAGCAGCCAGGACAGTTTACAAGAGACCCAGTACTTC. It codes for CASSQDSLQETQYF. The whole variable domain, remainder taken from reference TRBV5-8 and TRBJ2-5, is EAGVTQSPTHLIKTRGQQATLRCSPISGHTSVYWYQQALGLGLQFLLWYDEGEERNRGNFPPRFSGRQFPNYSSELNVNALELEDSALYLCASSQDSLQETQYFGPGTRLLVL.

V usage is TRBV2 and J usage is TRBJ1-4; D is possibly TRBD1 (6 bases). The germline V gene has CDR1 SNHLY and CDR2 FYNNEI. V gave up 7 bases and J gave up 11 bases, with 14 bases separating them. The CDR3 is made up of 12 amino acids. DNA for the CDR3: TGTGCCAGCACAGGGGACGAAAGGAAACTGTTTTTT. As protein: CASTGDERKLFF.

The chain carries TRBV2 and TRBJ2-3; TRBD1 matches at 7 bases. The V and J ends lost 7 bases and 3 bases, in that order; junction bases with no gene match: 4. This CDR3 comprises 13 residues. The germline CDR1 and CDR2 sequences are SNHLY and FYNNEI. CDR3 sequence (DNA): TGTGCCAGCAACAGGGACAGTACAGATACGCAGTATTTT. Protein sequence: CASNRDSTDTQYF. Combining the CDR3 with reference TRBV2 and TRBJ2-3 gives the whole variable domain EPEVTQTPSHQVTQMGQEVILRCVPISNHLYFYWYRQILGQKVEFLVSFYNNEISEKSEIFDDQFSVERPDGSNFTLKIRSTKLEDSAMYFCASNRDSTDTQYFGPGTRLTVL.

The CDR3 reads CAISQGTGGTVNTEAFF. CDR3 DNA: TGTGCCATCAGTCAGGGGACAGGGGGAACGGTGAACACTGAAGCTTTCTTT. The chain uses TRBV10-3 and TRBJ1-1, with 11 bases that match TRBD1. The CDR3 covers 17 residues. Per germline, CDR1 ENHRY and CDR2 SYGVKD. Trimming cost V 5 bases and J 0 bases; bases outside gene matches: 8.

This clone was seen more than once but under ten times. The rearrangement uses TRBV7-9 and TRBJ1-1; D is uncertain. In germline, CDR1 is SEHNR, CDR2 FQNEAQ (reference sequence). V lost 5 bases to trimming and J lost 0 bases, with 7 bases between them. The CDR3 contains 13 residues. The CDR3 region has the DNA TGTGCCAGCAGCCTGTGGCTGAACACTGAAGCTTTCTTT. This sequence encodes CASSLWLNTEAFF.

V and J are TRBV13 and TRBJ2-5, with 10 bases identical to TRBD2. The V and J ends lost 5 bases and 2 bases, in that order; junction bases with no gene match: 2. The CDR3 contains 14 residues. CDR1 PRHDT and CDR2 FYEKMQ come from the germline V gene (reference sequence). The CDR3 is CASSGAGGQETQYF. The CDR3 bases are TGTGCCAGCAGCGGAGCGGGGGGGCAAGAGACCCAGTACTTC.

This CDR3 is CASSARSNTGELFF. As DNA, the CDR3 is TGTGCCAGCAGCGCGAGAAGTAACACCGGGGAGCTGTTTTTT. The chain joins TRBV9 to TRBJ2-2, with D uncertain. Germline V gene lookup returns CDR1 SGDLS and CDR2 YYNGEE. The CDR3 has 14 residues. Trimming took off 3 bases at V and 2 bases at J, with 8 bases between the two ends.

The chain combines TRBV18 with TRBJ1-5; D not resolved. Germline CDR1 KGHSH, CDR2 LQKENI. The CDR3 is 13 amino acids. Trimming stripped 5 bases from V and 5 bases from J, with 10 bases between. CDR3 residues: CASSSERDQPQHF. DNA of the CDR3: TGTGCCAGCTCATCAGAGAGGGATCAGCCCCAGCATTTT. Together with reference TRBV18 and TRBJ1-5, the CDR3 gives the full variable domain: NAGVMQNPRHLVRRRGQEARLRCSPMKGHSHVYWYRQLPEEGLKFMVYLQKENIIDESGMPKERFSAEFPKEGPSILRIQQVVRGDSAAYFCASSSERDQPQHFGDGTRLSIL.

V usage is TRBV7-3 and J usage is TRBJ2-2, with no clear D. Germline-derived CDR1 and CDR2 are SGHTA and FQGTGA. The V end was cut by 5 bases, the J end by 1 base, with 11 bases between. CDR3 length: 15 residues. The CDR3 protein is CASSPLTRNTGELFF. CDR3 nucleotides: TGTGCCAGCAGCCCCTTAACAAGGAACACCGGGGAGCTGTTTTTT.

This clone was detected only a few times. The chain couples TRBV4-1 to TRBJ1-3, with 7 positions matching TRBD1. The CDR3 totals 15 residues. The germline V gene has CDR1 MGHRA and CDR2 YSYEKL. J was trimmed by 8 bases and V by 5 bases; bases with no gene match: 12. The CDR3 nucleotides read TGCGCCAGCAGCAGACAAGCGACAGGGCTCGACACCATATATTTT. Residues: CASSRQATGLDTIYF.

The CDR3: CASSVVAGGANTQYF. The CDR3 DNA follows: TGTGCCAGCAGCGTAGTCGCGGGGGGCGCTAATACGCAGTATTTT. The chain has TRBV9 and TRBJ2-3; TRBD2 agrees at 8 bases. The germline gives CDR1 SGDLS, CDR2 YYNGEE. V shed 0 bases and J 7 bases; nucleotides not matched to a gene: 7. The CDR3 runs to 15 residues.

The V and J genes are TRBV6-5 and TRBJ1-6, with 8 bases identical to TRBD1. The CDR3 runs 14 residues. The trim removed 4 bases at V and 10 bases at J, leaving 6 bases unmatched. Germline lookup yields CDR1 MNHEY and CDR2 SVGAGI. CDR3 amino acids: CASSSTGGGSPLHF. The CDR3 DNA sequence: TGTGCCAGCAGTTCAACAGGGGGGGGATCACCCCTCCACTTT.

The chain uses TRBV19 and TRBJ2-7; 7 nucleotides line up with TRBD1. The CDR3 consists of 16 residues. The V gene's germline CDR1 is LNHDA and CDR2 SQIVND (reference sequence). With V trimmed by 3 bases and J by 0 bases, 8 bases remained unmatched. The CDR3 here is CASSIHRDRSSYEQYF. CDR3 nucleotides: TGTGCCAGTAGTATTCACCGGGACAGAAGCTCCTACGAGCAGTACTTC.

There are a few counts of this clone. V gene TRBV5-5 combines with J gene TRBJ1-1; TRBD1 agrees at 7 bases. CDR1 SGHKS and CDR2 YYEKEE come from the germline V gene (reference sequence). This CDR3 has 17 residues. With 4 bases clipped from V and 4 bases from J, the junction kept 16 bases outside the gene matches. CDR3 sequence: CASSTPGQSSAGTEAFF. CDR3 nucleotide sequence: TGTGCCAGCAGCACACCGGGACAGTCTTCGGCGGGCACTGAAGCTTTCTTT.

This chain uses TRBV6-5 with TRBJ1-2; 10 bases align to TRBD1. CDR3 size: 15 residues. Germline lookup yields CDR1 MNHEY and CDR2 SVGAGI. V was clipped by 4 bases and J by 2 bases; unmatched bases: 4. CDR3 bases: TGTGCCAGCAGTTCAGAGGGACAGGGGAACTATGGCTACACCTTC. It translates to CASSSEGQGNYGYTF.

The V gene is TRBV7-2, the J gene TRBJ2-5; 8 positions match TRBD2. Germline loops: CDR1 SGHTA, CDR2 FQGNSA. The CDR3 has 16 residues. V shed 1 base and J 5 bases; nucleotides not matched to a gene: 9. The CDR3 is CASSLGASGRVETQYF. DNA for the CDR3: TGTGCCAGCAGCTTAGGGGCTAGCGGGCGAGTGGAGACCCAGTACTTC.

The CDR3, as DNA: TGTGCCAGCAGGAAGGAGAGGGCTGGCCAAGAGACCCAGTACTTC. It encodes CASRKERAGQETQYF. V gene TRBV6-5 combines with J gene TRBJ2-5, with D possibly being TRBD2 (5 bases). The V gene lost 6 bases and the J gene lost 1 base, with 15 bases spanning the gap. This CDR3 spans 15 amino acids. Germline V CDR1 and CDR2: MNHEY, SVGAGI.